These 12 T cell receptor beta chains originate from one sample sequenced in a study of blood T cell repertoires in COVID-19. Produced via immunoSEQ multiplex PCR; TCRdb's table is partial and in-frame only. The table includes more than 95,000 clones, roughly 80% detected once. The sequencing sample was made of peripheral blood. These receptors were collected from a woman older than 75 with acute or convalescent COVID-19.

The V and J genes are TRBV15 and TRBJ1-5; 7 nucleotides match TRBD1. The CDR3 covers 14 residues. J lost 4 bases, V lost 5 bases, and 5 bases had no gene match. CDR1 and CDR2 (germline): LNHNV, YYDKDF (reference sequence). In DNA, the CDR3 is TGTGCCACCAGCGGCGGACAGGAGAATCAGCCCCAGCATTTT. Amino acid sequence: CATSGGQENQPQHF.

The rearrangement links TRBV12-5 to TRBJ2-3, with 7 positions matching TRBD2. The V segment lost 1 base and the J segment 0 bases; nucleotides outside the gene matches: 4. Looked up from germline, CDR1 is LGHNT and CDR2 is FRNRAP. This CDR3 region has 16 residues. CDR3 amino acids: CASGLGLAISTDTQYF. The CDR3 bases are TGTGCTAGTGGTTTGGGACTAGCTATCAGCACAGATACGCAGTATTTT.

This chain joins TRBV19 and TRBJ2-2; TRBD2 aligns across 8 bases. The CDR3 sequence is 16 residues long. Germline V CDR1 and CDR2: LNHDA, SQIVND (reference sequence). Losses at the gene ends were 1 base for V and 7 bases for J; bases not matched to a gene: 8. The CDR3 reads CASSIGRSGRGGELFF. The DNA of the CDR3 is TGTGCCAGTAGTATAGGTCGGAGCGGGAGAGGCGGGGAGCTGTTTTTT.

The rearrangement links TRBV7-6 to TRBJ1-3; 9 nucleotides line up with TRBD1. Germline lookup yields CDR1 SGHVS and CDR2 FNYEAQ. CDR3 length: 16 amino acids. V trimming: 5 bases; J trimming: 2 bases; junction bases outside the gene matches: 7. The CDR3 region has the DNA TGTGCCAGCAGCCCCACAGGGGGCAGCACTGGAAACACCATATATTTT. Translating it yields CASSPTGGSTGNTIYF.

The chain uses TRBV6-7 and TRBJ2-4, with TRBD2 matching over 7 bases. TRBV6-7 belongs to the ORF category, with a function that is uncertain. J lost 1 base, V lost 0 bases, and 6 bases had no gene match. The CDR3 length is 17 residues. The CDR3, as DNA: TGTGCCAGCAGTTACTCGAGGGGCGGGAGTGCCAAAAACATTCAGTACTTC. Protein: CASSYSRGGSAKNIQYF.

This chain links TRBV5-5 with TRBJ1-1; the match to TRBD1 covers 8 bases. This CDR3 region has 16 residues. Germline lookup yields CDR1 SGHKS and CDR2 YYEKEE (reference sequence). The V segment lost 4 bases and the J segment 0 bases; nucleotides outside the gene matches: 8. The CDR3 spells CASSERQGIMNTEAFF. The DNA of the CDR3 is TGTGCCAGCAGCGAGCGACAGGGGATTATGAACACTGAAGCTTTCTTT.

The V gene is TRBV7-2, the J gene TRBJ1-2; D is unclear. This CDR3 is 14 amino acids long. V was cut by 3 bases and J by 3 bases, with 11 bases left in between. Germline-derived CDR1 and CDR2 are SGHTA and FQGNSA. The CDR3 is CASSLRLRDYGYTF. CDR3 nucleotide sequence: TGTGCCAGCAGCTTGAGGCTCCGGGACTATGGCTACACCTTC.

CDR3 in amino acids: CASRIANTGELFF. CDR3 coding DNA: TGCGCCAGTAGAATCGCGAACACCGGGGAGCTGTTTTTT. The rearrangement uses TRBV5-1 and TRBJ2-2; D uncertain. Trimming took 8 bases from V and 0 from J, leaving 8 bases between them. This CDR3 is 13 amino acids long. Germline-derived CDR1 and CDR2 are SGHRS and YFSETQ. Together with reference TRBV5-1 and TRBJ2-2, the CDR3 gives the full variable domain: KAGVTQTPRYLIKTRGQQVTLSCSPISGHRSVSWYQQTPGQGLQFLFEYFSETQRNKGNFPGRFSGRQFSNSRSEMNVSTLELGDSALYLCASRIANTGELFFGEGSRLTVL.

The chain joins TRBV10-2 to TRBJ1-1; 7 positions match TRBD1. Trimming at V came to 2 bases and at J to 0 bases, leaving 3 bases not matched to a gene. Germline-derived CDR1 and CDR2 are WSHSY and SAAADI. This CDR3 is built from 15 residues. CDR3 residues: CASSETTGVNTEAFF. DNA for the CDR3: TGCGCCAGCAGTGAGACTACAGGGGTGAACACTGAAGCTTTCTTT.

The chain employs TRBV28 and TRBJ2-6; 9 nucleotides agree with TRBD1. After removal of 6 bases from V and 0 bases from J, the junction contained 9 bases not matched to a gene. The CDR3 sequence is 18 residues long. Per germline, CDR1 MDHEN and CDR2 SYDVKM. The CDR3 nucleotides are TGTGCCAGCAGCTACGGGACAGGGACACACTCTGGGGCCAACGTCCTGACTTTC. It encodes CASSYGTGTHSGANVLTF.

The rearrangement joins TRBV4-1 to TRBJ1-1; D gene ambiguous. The CDR3 contains 15 residues. Trimming removed 1 base at V and 4 bases at J, with 13 bases between. The germline V gene encodes CDR1 MGHRA and CDR2 YSYEKL. The CDR3 here is CASSQVPGKTTEAFF. The CDR3, as DNA: TGCGCCAGCAGCCAAGTTCCCGGGAAGACCACTGAAGCTTTCTTT.

This rearrangement joins TRBV5-1 to TRBJ1-2, with 10 bases lining up with TRBD1. This CDR3 is 14 amino acids long. Germline loops: CDR1 SGHRS, CDR2 YFSETQ. The ends lost 4 bases at V and 5 bases at J; junction bases unmatched: 5. The CDR3 spells CASSTGQGEYGYTF. The CDR3, as DNA: TGCGCCAGCAGCACCGGACAGGGGGAGTATGGCTACACCTTC.